The 8 T cell receptor beta chains below all came from one sample that was sequenced in a study of post-analysis software for immune sequencing data (dated by TCRdb to 2013 to 2016). Receptor libraries were prepared by PCR. The run used an Illumina HiSeq 2500. To reduce PCR and sequencing biases, unique molecular identifiers were incorporated into the TCR beta cDNA libraries. TCRdb passed the public sequencing reads through fastp at Q25 and MiXCR, retaining productive beta sequences. Each record represents a unique CDR3 protein, reported with the most common genes and DNA among its rows. Recorded for this sample are approximately 770,000 distinct CDR3 sequences; 35% to 55% of them occurred a single time. Of the sample, around 4.7% falls within the top ten clones. The antigens of these receptors remain unknown. Summary of the overall study and its limitations: About 5 TRBV segments, including TRBV5-6, TRBV5-1 and TRBV20-1, were significantly more frequent in patients than controls.

The sequenced material came from blood. The receptors originated from a girl aged 10 to 17 with multiple sclerosis.

The CDR3 DNA follows: TGCAGTGCTCGAGCGGGAGGGCCCTCGTTCTATGAGCAGTTCTTC. Its translation is CSARAGGPSFYEQFF. This chain uses TRBV20-1 with TRBJ2-1, with 10 bases lining up with TRBD2. After removal of 5 bases from V and 8 bases from J, the junction contained 12 bases not matched to a gene. Germline V gene sequence: CDR1 DFQATT, CDR2 SNEGSKA (reference sequence). CDR3 length: 15 residues.

Details on this clonotype: The junction and the germline gene differ at one end; a read error may be behind it. This rearrangement joins TRBV12-3 or TRBV12-4 to TRBJ1-2, with D maybe TRBD1 (5 bases). The CDR3 runs to 14 residues. In DNA form, the CDR3 reads TGTGCCAGCACCGCGTCCGGACAAGGTGGTGGCCACACCTTC. It specifies CASTASGQGGGHTF.

Only one count was recorded for this clonotype. The rearrangement joins TRBV7-9 to TRBJ1-5, with a tentative D call TRBD1 (5 bases). Germline values: CDR1 SEHNR, CDR2 FQNEAQ (reference sequence). The V end was cut by 5 bases, the J end by 4 bases, with 15 bases between. The CDR3 runs 15 residues. The CDR3 DNA follows: TGTGCCAGCAGCCTGGGGGAGGCTGGAAATCAGCCCCAGCATTTT. This translates into CASSLGEAGNQPQHF.

This clonotype was picked up a small number of times. J is TRBJ1-5 and V is TRBV7-8; 8 bases line up with TRBD1. Trimming removed 1 base from V and 0 bases from J; junction bases left unmatched: 2. The germline V gene has CDR1 SGHVS and CDR2 FQNEAQ. This CDR3 contains 16 residues. CDR3 region: CASSLGTGRSNQPQHF. For the CDR3, the DNA is TGTGCCAGCAGCTTAGGGACAGGGCGTAGCAATCAGCCCCAGCATTTT.

The V gene is TRBV21-1, the J gene TRBJ2-5. TRBV21-1 is listed as a pseudogene. The CDR3 spans 17 residues. In nucleotides, the CDR3 is TGTGCCAGCACTTCTACCGTAGAGGAGCAGCACCGGGAGACCCAGGACTTC. Translating it yields CASTSTVEEQHRETQDF.

The chain employs TRBV7-6 and TRBJ2-7; unclear D gene. V was cut by 7 bases and J by 0 bases, with 13 bases left in between. Germline CDR1 SGHVS, CDR2 FNYEAQ. The CDR3 totals 14 residues. CDR3 in DNA: TGTGCCAGCACCCCAGAGACTTTCTCCTACGAGCAGTACTTC. Protein product: CASTPETFSYEQYF. Supplemented by reference TRBV7-6 and TRBJ2-7, the full variable domain reads GAGVSQSPRYKVTKRGQDVALRCDPISGHVSLYWYRQALGQGPEFLTYFNYEAQQDKSGLPNDRFSAERPEGSISTLTIQRTEQRDSAMYRCASTPETFSYEQYFGPGTRLTVT.

This clonotype was seen a handful of times. The rearrangement joins TRBV29-1 to TRBJ2-3; D is ambiguous. CDR3 length equals 13 residues. With 8 bases removed from V and 3 bases from J, the gap between germline ends came to 15 bases. The germline CDR1 and CDR2 sequences are SQVTM and ANQGSEA. This chain's CDR3 is CSPYGPRTDTQYF. CDR3 sequence (DNA): TGCAGCCCATACGGGCCCCGGACAGATACGCAGTATTTT.

This clonotype was observed a handful of times. This chain uses TRBV27 with TRBJ1-2, with a possible D match to TRBD1 (5 bases). The CDR3 spans 14 residues. V lost 5 bases and J 7 bases, leaving 17 bases between the germline ends. Germline CDR1 is MNHEY and CDR2 is SMNVEV (reference sequence). CDR3 nucleotide sequence: TGTGCCAGCAGTCCAACGGCCGCAGGGTTTGGCTACACCTTC. Its protein product is CASSPTAAGFGYTF.